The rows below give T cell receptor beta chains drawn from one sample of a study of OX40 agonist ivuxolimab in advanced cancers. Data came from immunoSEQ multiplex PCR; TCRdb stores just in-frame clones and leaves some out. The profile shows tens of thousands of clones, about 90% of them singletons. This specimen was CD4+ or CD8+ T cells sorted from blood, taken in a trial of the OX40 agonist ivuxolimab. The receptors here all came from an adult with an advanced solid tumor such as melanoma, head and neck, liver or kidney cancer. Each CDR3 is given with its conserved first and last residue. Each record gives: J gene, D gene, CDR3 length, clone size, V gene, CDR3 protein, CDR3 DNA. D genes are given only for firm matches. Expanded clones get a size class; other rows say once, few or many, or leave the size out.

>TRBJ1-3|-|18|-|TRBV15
CATSRGWGGLSSGNTIYF
TGTGCCACCAGCAGAGGGTGGGGCGGACTTTCTTCTGGAAACACCATATATTTT
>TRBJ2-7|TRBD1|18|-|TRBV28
CASSSPTGGGTTTYEQYF
TGTGCCAGCAGTTCGCCGACAGGGGGTGGGACTACAACCTACGAGCAGTACTTC
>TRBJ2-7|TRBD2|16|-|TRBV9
CASSPLGREGHYEQYF
TGTGCCAGCAGCCCACTTGGGCGGGAGGGACACTACGAGCAGTACTTC
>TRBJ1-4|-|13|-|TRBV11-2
CASSLSGNEKLFF
TGTGCCAGCAGCTTATCCGGCAATGAAAAACTGTTTTTT
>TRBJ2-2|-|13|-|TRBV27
CASSLISAGELFF
TGTGCCAGCAGTTTAATATCCGCCGGGGAGCTGTTTTTT
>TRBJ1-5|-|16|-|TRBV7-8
CASSHGAPLGNQPQHF
TGTGCCAGCAGTCATGGGGCCCCGTTGGGGAATCAGCCCCAGCATTTT
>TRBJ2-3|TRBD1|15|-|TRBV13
CASSPGQGASDTQYF
TGTGCCAGCAGCCCAGGACAGGGGGCCTCAGATACGCAGTATTTT
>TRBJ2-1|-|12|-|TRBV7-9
CASSLVLDEQFF
TGTGCCAGCAGCTTAGTTTTGGATGAGCAGTTCTTC
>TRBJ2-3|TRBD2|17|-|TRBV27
CASSLVKVRGAADTQYF
TGTGCCAGCAGTTTAGTTAAGGTGCGGGGGGCGGCAGATACGCAGTATTTT
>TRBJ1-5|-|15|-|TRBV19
CASRLVALNNQPQHF
TGTGCCAGTCGACTGGTAGCCCTCAACAATCAGCCCCAGCATTTT
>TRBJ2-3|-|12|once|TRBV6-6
CASSYKLETQYF
TGTGCCAGCAGTTACAAACTGGAGACGCAGTATTTT
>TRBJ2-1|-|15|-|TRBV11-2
CASSFIQRVGNEQFF
TGTGCCAGCAGCTTTATCCAGCGGGTAGGGAATGAGCAGTTCTTC
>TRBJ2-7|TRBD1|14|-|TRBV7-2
CASSFGTGGFEQYF
TGTGCCAGCAGCTTTGGGACAGGGGGCTTCGAGCAGTACTTC
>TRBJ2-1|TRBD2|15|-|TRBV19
CASSINREVYNEQFF
TGTGCCAGTAGTATAAATCGGGAGGTCTACAATGAGCAGTTCTTC
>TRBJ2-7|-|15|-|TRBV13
CASSLSVGPLYEQYF
TGTGCCAGCAGCTTATCTGTCGGGCCCCTCTACGAGCAGTACTTC
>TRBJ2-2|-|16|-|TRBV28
CASSPRLDANTGELFF
TGTGCCAGCAGTCCAAGACTGGACGCGAACACCGGGGAGCTGTTTTTT
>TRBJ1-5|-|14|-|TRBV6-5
CASSGFSANQPQHF
TGTGCCAGCAGTGGTTTCTCAGCTAATCAGCCCCAGCATTTT
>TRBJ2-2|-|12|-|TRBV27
CASAANTGELFF
TGTGCCAGTGCCGCGAACACCGGGGAGCTGTTTTTT
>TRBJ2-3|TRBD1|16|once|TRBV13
CASSLRTGGSSDTQYF
TGTGCCAGCAGCTTACGGACAGGGGGATCGTCGGATACGCAGTATTTT
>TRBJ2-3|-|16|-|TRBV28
CASSRIAEISTDTQYF
TGTGCCAGCAGTAGAATAGCGGAGATTAGCACAGATACGCAGTATTTT
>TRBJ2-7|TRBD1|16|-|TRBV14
CASSQGTGLRSDEQYF
TGTGCCAGCAGCCAAGGGACAGGGCTAAGATCAGACGAGCAGTACTTC
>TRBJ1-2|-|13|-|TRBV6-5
CASSLTDNYGYTF
TGTGCCAGCAGTTTGACAGATAACTATGGCTACACCTTC
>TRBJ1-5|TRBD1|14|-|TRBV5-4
CASSLQGTNQPQHF
TGTGCCAGCAGCTTACAGGGGACCAATCAGCCCCAGCATTTT
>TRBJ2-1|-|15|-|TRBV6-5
CASSYMGGLGNEQFF
TGTGCCAGCAGTTACATGGGCGGGTTGGGCAATGAGCAGTTCTTC
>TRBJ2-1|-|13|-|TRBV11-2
CASSLDIVGEQFF
TGTGCCAGCAGCTTAGATATCGTTGGTGAGCAGTTCTTC
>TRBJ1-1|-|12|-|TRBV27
CASSLPGNEAFF
TGTGCCAGCAGTTTACCCGGGAATGAAGCTTTCTTT
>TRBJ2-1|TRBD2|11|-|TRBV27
CASASGSSSFF
TGTGCCAGCGCTAGCGGGAGTAGTAGTTTCTTC
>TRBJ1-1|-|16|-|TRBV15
CATQPGSGDYLTEAFF
TGTGCCACCCAGCCAGGTTCAGGGGACTACCTCACTGAAGCTTTCTTT
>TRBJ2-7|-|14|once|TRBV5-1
CASSLEGSSYEQYF
TGCGCCAGCAGCTTGGAAGGTTCCTCCTACGAGCAGTACTTC
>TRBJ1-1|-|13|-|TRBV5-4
CASSPDVDTEAFF
TGTGCCAGCAGCCCCGATGTGGACACTGAAGCTTTCTTT
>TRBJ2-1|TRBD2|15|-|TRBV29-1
CSVELPGTTYNEQFF
TGCAGCGTTGAATTGCCCGGGACTACCTACAATGAGCAGTTCTTC
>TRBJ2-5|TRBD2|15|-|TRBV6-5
CASSYGAGGQETQYF
TGTGCCAGCAGTTACGGAGCGGGAGGGCAAGAGACCCAGTACTTC
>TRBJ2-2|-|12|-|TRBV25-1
CASRGSPGELFF
TGTGCCAGCAGGGGGTCGCCCGGGGAGCTGTTTTTT
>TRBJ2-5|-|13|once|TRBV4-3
CASSQEGWETQYF
TGCGCCAGCAGCCAAGAGGGTTGGGAGACCCAGTACTTC
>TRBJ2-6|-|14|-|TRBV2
CASVPGAGANVLTF
TGTGCCAGCGTCCCTGGGGCTGGGGCCAACGTCCTGACTTTC
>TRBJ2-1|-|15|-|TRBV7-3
CASSLISGSYNEQFF
TGTGCCAGCAGCTTAATAAGCGGCTCCTACAATGAGCAGTTCTTC
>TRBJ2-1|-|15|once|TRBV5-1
CASSLEALRYNEQFF
TGCGCCAGCAGCTTGGAGGCTTTACGATACAATGAGCAGTTCTTC
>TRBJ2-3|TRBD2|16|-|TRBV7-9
CASSPLSIAGSDTQYF
TGTGCCAGCAGCCCTCTCTCGATAGCGGGCTCGGATACGCAGTATTTT
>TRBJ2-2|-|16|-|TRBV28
CASSLPPETGVGELFF
TGTGCCAGCAGTTTACCCCCGGAGACGGGTGTCGGGGAGCTGTTTTTT
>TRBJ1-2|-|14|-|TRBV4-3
CASSPSDTNYGYTF
TGCGCCAGCAGCCCAAGCGACACCAACTATGGCTACACCTTC
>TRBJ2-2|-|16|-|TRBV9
CASSPGGMLNTGELFF
TGTGCCAGCAGCCCCGGTGGTATGCTGAACACCGGGGAGCTGTTTTTT
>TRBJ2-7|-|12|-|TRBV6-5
CASSAPGNEQYF
TGTGCCAGCAGTGCACCGGGTAACGAGCAGTACTTC
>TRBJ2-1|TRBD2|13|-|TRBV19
CASRNSGRDEQFF
TGTGCCAGTAGAAATAGCGGGAGGGATGAGCAGTTCTTC
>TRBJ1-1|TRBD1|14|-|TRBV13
CASSVGTANTEAFF
TGTGCCAGCAGCGTAGGGACAGCGAACACTGAAGCTTTCTTT
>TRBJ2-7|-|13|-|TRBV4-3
CASSRTRAYEQYF
TGCGCCAGCAGCCGGACTCGTGCCTACGAGCAGTACTTC
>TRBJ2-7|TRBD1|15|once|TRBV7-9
CASRVGTGGSYEQYF
TGTGCCAGCAGAGTAGGTACAGGGGGCTCCTACGAGCAGTACTTC
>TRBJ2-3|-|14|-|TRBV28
CASSLVGTTDTQYF
TGTGCCAGCAGTTTAGTAGGTACCACAGATACGCAGTATTTT
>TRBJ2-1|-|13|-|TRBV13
CASSFIGVDEQFF
TGTGCCAGCAGCTTCATAGGTGTCGATGAGCAGTTCTTC
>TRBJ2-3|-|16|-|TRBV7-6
CASSGGRGFGTDTQYF
TGTGCCAGCAGCGGCGGCAGGGGCTTCGGGACAGATACGCAGTATTTT
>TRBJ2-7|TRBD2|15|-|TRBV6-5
CASSYSYSGSYEQYF
TGTGCCAGCAGTTACTCCTACAGCGGGAGTTACGAGCAGTACTTC
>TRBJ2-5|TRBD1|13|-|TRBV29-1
CSGRPGQGRTQYF
TGCAGCGGAAGACCGGGACAGGGGCGGACCCAGTACTTC
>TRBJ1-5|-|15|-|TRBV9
CASSVSGVYNQPQHF
TGTGCCAGCAGCGTATCAGGGGTTTACAATCAGCCCCAGCATTTT
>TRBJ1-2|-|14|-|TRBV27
CASSRTEEVYGYTF
TGTGCCAGCAGTCGGACGGAGGAGGTCTATGGCTACACCTTC
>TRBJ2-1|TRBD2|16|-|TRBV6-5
CASSYSAAGGPDEQFF
TGTGCCAGCAGTTATTCAGCGGCGGGAGGGCCCGATGAGCAGTTCTTC
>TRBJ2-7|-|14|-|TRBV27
CATSLRGGFSEQYF
TGTGCCACCTCCCTAAGAGGGGGTTTCTCCGAGCAGTACTTC
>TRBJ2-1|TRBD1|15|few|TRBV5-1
CASRMGQGHYNEQFF
TGCGCCAGCAGAATGGGACAGGGCCACTACAATGAGCAGTTCTTC